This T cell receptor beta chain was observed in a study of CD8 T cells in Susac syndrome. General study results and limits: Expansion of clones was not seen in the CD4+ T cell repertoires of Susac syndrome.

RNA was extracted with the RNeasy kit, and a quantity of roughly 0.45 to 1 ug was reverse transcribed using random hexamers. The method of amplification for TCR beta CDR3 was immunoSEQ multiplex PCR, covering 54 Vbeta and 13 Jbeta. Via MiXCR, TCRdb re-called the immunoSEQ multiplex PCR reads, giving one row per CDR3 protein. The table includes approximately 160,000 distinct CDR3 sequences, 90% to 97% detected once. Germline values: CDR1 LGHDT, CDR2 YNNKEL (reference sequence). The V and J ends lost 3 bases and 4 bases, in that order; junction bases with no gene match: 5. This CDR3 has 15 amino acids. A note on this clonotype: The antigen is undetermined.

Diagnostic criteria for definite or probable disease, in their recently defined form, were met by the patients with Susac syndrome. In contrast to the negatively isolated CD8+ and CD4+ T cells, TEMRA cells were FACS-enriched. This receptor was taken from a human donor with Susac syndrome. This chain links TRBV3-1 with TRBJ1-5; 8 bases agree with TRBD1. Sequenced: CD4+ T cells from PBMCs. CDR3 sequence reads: CASSQAGGRNQPQHF. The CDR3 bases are TGTGCCAGCAGCCAGGCAGGGGGCCGAAATCAGCCCCAGCATTTT.